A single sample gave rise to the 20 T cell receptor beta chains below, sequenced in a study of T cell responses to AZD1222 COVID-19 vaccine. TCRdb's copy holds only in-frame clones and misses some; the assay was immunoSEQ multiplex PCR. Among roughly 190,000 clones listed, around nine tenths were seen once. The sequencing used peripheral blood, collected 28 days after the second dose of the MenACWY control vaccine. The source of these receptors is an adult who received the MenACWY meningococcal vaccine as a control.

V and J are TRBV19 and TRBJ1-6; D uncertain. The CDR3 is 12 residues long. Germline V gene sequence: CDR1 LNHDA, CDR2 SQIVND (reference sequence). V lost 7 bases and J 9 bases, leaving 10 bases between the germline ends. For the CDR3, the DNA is TGTGCCAGTACTTCCGGGCCTTCACCCCTCCACTTT. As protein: CASTSGPSPLHF.

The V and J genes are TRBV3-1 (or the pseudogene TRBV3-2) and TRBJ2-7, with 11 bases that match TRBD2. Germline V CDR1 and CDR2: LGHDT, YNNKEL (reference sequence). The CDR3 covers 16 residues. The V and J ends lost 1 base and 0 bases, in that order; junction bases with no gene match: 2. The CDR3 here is CASSQGLAGSSYEQYF. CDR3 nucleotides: TGTGCCAGCAGCCAAGGACTAGCGGGATCCTCCTACGAGCAGTACTTC.

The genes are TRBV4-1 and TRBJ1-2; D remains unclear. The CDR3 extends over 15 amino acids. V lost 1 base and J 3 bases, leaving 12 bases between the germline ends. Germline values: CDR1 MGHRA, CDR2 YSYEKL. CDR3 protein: CASSQAVGMDYGYTF. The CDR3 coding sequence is TGCGCCAGCAGCCAAGCTGTAGGGATGGACTATGGCTACACCTTC.

CDR3 region: CASRAFQHF. The CDR3, as DNA: TGTGCCTCACGGGCCTTCCAGCATTTT. The rearrangement joins TRBV5-6 to TRBJ1-5; unclear D gene. Between the trimmed V and J ends, which lost 10 bases and 12 bases, there was a span of 11 bases. The CDR3 sequence is 9 residues long. The V gene's germline CDR1 is SGHDT and CDR2 YYEEEE.

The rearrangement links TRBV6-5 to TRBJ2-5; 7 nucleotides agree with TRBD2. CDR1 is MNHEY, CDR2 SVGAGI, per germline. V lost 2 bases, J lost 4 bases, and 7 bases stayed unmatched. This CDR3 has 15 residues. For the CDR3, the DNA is TGTGCCAGCAGTTACGGGAGGGGCCGGGGAGAGACCCAGTACTTC. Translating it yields CASSYGRGRGETQYF.

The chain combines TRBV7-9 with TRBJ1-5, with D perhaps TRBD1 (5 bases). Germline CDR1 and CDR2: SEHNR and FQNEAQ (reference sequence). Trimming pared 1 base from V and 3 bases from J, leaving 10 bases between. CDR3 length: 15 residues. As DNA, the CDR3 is TGTGCCAGCAGCTTAGGGGTAGGGGCCAATCAGCCCCAGCATTTT. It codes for CASSLGVGANQPQHF.

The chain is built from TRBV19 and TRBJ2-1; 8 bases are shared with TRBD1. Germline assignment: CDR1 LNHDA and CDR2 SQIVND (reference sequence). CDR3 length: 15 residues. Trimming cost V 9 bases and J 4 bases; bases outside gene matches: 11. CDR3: CASLQTGDRYNEQFF. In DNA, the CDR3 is TGTGCCAGCCTCCAAACTGGGGACAGGTACAATGAGCAGTTCTTC.

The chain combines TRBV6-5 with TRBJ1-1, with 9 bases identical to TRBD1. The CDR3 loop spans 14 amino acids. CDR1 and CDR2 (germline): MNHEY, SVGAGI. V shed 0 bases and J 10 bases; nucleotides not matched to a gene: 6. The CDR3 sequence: CASSYSGQGLGAFF. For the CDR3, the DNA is TGTGCCAGCAGTTACTCTGGACAGGGGCTTGGAGCTTTCTTT.

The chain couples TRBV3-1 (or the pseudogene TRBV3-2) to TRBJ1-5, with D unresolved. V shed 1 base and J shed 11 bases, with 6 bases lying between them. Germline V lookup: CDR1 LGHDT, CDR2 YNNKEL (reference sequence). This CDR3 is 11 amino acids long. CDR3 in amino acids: CASSQGQSQHF. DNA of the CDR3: TGTGCCAGCAGCCAAGGCCAGTCCCAGCATTTT.

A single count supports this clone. The CDR3 DNA follows: TGTGCCAGCAGTTTACTTTGGGATGGGGGACACACCTTC. Residues: CASSLLWDGGHTF. The rearrangement joins TRBV28 to TRBJ1-2; D might be TRBD1 (5 bases). Germline values: CDR1 MDHEN, CDR2 SYDVKM. Trimming took off 2 bases at V and 12 bases at J, with 16 bases between the two ends. CDR3 length: 13 amino acids.

DNA for the CDR3: TGTGCCAGCAGTGAGCCGGGACTCCACGGGCAGTACTTC. Its protein product is CASSEPGLHGQYF. The genes are TRBV6-1 and TRBJ2-7; the D gene is possibly TRBD2 (6 bases). Germline CDR1 is MNHNS and CDR2 is SASEGT. The CDR3 is 13 residues long. The V and J ends lost 3 bases and 9 bases respectively, with 15 bases between them.

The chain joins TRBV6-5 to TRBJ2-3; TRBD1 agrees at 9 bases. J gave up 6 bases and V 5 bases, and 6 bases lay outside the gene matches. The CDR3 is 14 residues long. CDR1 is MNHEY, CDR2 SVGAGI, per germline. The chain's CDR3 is CASSPTGGSDTQYF. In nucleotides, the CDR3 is TGTGCCAGCAGTCCGACAGGGGGTTCGGATACGCAGTATTTT.

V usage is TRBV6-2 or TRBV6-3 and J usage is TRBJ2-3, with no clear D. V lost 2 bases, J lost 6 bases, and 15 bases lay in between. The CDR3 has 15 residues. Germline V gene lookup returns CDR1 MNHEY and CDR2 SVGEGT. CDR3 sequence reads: CASSYQVKASDTQYF. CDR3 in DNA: TGTGCCAGCAGTTACCAGGTGAAGGCGAGCGATACGCAGTATTTT.

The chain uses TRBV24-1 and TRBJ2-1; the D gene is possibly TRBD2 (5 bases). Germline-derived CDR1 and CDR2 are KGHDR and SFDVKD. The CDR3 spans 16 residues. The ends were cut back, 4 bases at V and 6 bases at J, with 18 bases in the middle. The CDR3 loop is CATSELGRDNGNEQFF. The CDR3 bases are TGTGCCACCAGTGAGCTTGGCCGGGATAACGGCAATGAGCAGTTCTTC.

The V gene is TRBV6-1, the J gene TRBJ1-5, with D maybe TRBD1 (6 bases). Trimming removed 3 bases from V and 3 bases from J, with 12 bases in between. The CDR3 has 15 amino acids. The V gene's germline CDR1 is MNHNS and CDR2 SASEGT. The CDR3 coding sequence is TGTGCCAGCAGTGAGGTGAGGGGGAACAATCAGCCCCAGCATTTT. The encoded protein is CASSEVRGNNQPQHF.

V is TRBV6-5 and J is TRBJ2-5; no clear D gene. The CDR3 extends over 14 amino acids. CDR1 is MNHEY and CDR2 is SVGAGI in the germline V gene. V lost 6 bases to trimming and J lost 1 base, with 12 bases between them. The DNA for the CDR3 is TGTGCCAGCAGCCTAACCCTAAGCCAAGAGACCCAGTACTTC. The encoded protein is CASSLTLSQETQYF.

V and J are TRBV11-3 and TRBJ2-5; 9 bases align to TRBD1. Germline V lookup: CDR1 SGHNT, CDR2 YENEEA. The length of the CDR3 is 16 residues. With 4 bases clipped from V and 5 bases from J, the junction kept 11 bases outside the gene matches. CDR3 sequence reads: CASSSKGTGYGETQYF. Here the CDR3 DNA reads TGTGCCAGCAGCTCGAAAGGGACAGGGTATGGGGAGACCCAGTACTTC.

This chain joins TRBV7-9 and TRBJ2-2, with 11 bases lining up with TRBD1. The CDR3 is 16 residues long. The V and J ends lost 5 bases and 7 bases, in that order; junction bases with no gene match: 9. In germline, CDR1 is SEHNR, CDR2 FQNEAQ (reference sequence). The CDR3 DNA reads TGTGCCAGCAGCCACGGACAGGGGGCGCTCGGCGGGGAGCTGTTTTTT. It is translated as CASSHGQGALGGELFF.

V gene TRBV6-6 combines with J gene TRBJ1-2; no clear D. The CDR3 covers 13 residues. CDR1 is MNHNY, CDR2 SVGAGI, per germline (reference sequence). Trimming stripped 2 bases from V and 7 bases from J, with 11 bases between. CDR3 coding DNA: TGTGCCAGCAGTTACGGGGAGGGCGCTGGCTACACCTTC. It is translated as CASSYGEGAGYTF.

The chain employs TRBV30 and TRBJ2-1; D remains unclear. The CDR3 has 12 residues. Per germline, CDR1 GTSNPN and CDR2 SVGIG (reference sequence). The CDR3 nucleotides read TGTGCACGAGAGAGCTCCTACAATGAGCAGTTCTTC. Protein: CARESSYNEQFF.